This T cell receptor (beta chain) was sequenced for a study of cytomegalovirus exposure and HLA in healthy donors. 60 Vbeta and 13 Jbeta primers were used in PCR. Clones were read by immunoSEQ multiplex PCR, and TCRdb kept only the in-frame ones, dropping some. Among about 160,000 clones, over 70% were seen once, and the ten largest hold 6.5% to 9%. The germline V gene has CDR1 SGDLS and CDR2 YYNGEE. V was pared by 1 base and J by 6 bases, with 11 bases between. The CDR3 sequence is 13 residues long. The receptor was derived from a woman between 40 and 55 years old in good health and CMV-seropositive. The chain has TRBV9 and TRBJ2-7; D is unresolved. Material: PBMCs. The chain's CDR3 is CASSVTSSAEQYF. The DNA for the CDR3 is TGTGCCAGCAGCGTAACGAGTTCTGCCGAGCAGTACTTC.